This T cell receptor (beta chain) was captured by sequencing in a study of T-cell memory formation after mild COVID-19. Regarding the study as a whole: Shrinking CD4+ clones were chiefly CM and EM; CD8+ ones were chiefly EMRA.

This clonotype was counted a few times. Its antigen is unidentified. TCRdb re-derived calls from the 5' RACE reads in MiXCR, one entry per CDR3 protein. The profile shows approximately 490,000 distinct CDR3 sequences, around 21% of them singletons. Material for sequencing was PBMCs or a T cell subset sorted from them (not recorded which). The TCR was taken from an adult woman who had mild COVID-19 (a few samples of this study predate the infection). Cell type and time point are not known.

In DNA form, the CDR3 reads TGCGCCAGCAGCCCGGGGGGGCGTCCAGATACGCAGTATTTT. Protein: CASSPGGRPDTQYF. The chain recombines TRBV5-1 with TRBJ2-3; 8 bases are a match to TRBD2. This CDR3 spans 14 amino acids. The trim removed 4 bases at V and 4 bases at J, leaving 5 bases unmatched. Germline-derived CDR1 and CDR2 are SGHRS and YFSETQ.